This record looks at one T cell receptor beta chain sequence and its context. Its specificity is not known. Trimming removed 0 bases from V and 5 bases from J, with 11 bases in between. This CDR3 has 15 amino acids. Germline-derived CDR1 and CDR2 are SGDLS and YYNGEE. The source of the sample is a study of shared clonotypes between healthy human individuals. General study findings and limits: Represented diversity (both genetic and exposure-history) was limited by the small number of donors.

The material for each subset, its genomic DNA, was split evenly across several immunoSEQ plates. Some clones are missing from TCRdb's copy, which holds only in-frame ones; the method was immunoSEQ multiplex PCR. Of over a million clones in the sample, roughly 95% were seen once. The investigators split CD4+ cells into a CD45RA+ naive subset and a CD45RA-negative memory subset. Sequenced input: naive CD4+ T cells sorted from blood. Documented subset: CD45RA+ positively selected. The sequence came from a man in his thirties or forties in good health. V usage is TRBV9 and J usage is TRBJ2-2; no firm D call. CDR3 DNA: TGTGCCAGCAGCGTAGCTATGGGAAGGACCGGGGAGCTGTTTTTT. It is translated as CASSVAMGRTGELFF.